Below, 32 T cell receptor beta chains from the same sample are listed, as sequenced in a study of blood T cell repertoires in COVID-19. The data were produced by immunoSEQ multiplex PCR, yet TCRdb's version contains in-frame clones alone and is incomplete. The sample yields some 220,000 clones, approximately 90% seen once. The sample consisted of PBMCs or T cells enriched from blood (not recorded which). Receptors were obtained from a woman between 40 and 55 years old with acute COVID-19.

For this clone: A junction end diverges from the germline sequence, so it may reflect a read error. The genes are TRBV15 and TRBJ1-1; D might be TRBD1 (5 bases). CDR3 length: 12 amino acids. Germline assignment: CDR1 LNHNV and CDR2 YYDKDF (reference sequence). CDR3 sequence: CATAGERADAFF. CDR3 DNA sequence: TGTGCCACCGCGGGGGAGCGAGCTGACGCTTTCTTT.

The chain employs TRBV5-1 and TRBJ1-1; 7 bases fit TRBD1. CDR1 and CDR2 (germline): SGHRS, YFSETQ. V was clipped by 4 bases and J by 6 bases; unmatched bases: 6. CDR3 length: 13 residues. CDR3 amino acids: CASSPAGGSEAFF. The CDR3 bases are TGCGCCAGCAGCCCGGCAGGGGGTTCTGAAGCTTTCTTT.

Remarks on this clone: At one boundary the junction diverges from the germline segment, which might be a read error. The V and J genes are TRBV7-7 and TRBJ1-5; 8 nucleotides line up with TRBD1. This CDR3 has 15 amino acids. The germline gives CDR1 SSHAT, CDR2 FNYEAQ (reference sequence). CDR3 in amino acids: CASSVTGEGNQPQHF. The CDR3 DNA reads as TGTGCTAGCAGCGTGACAGGGGAAGGCAATCAGCCCCAGCATTTT.

This sequence joins TRBV4-3 and TRBJ2-3, with 8 bases fitting TRBD2. V trimming: 0 bases; J trimming: 0 bases; junction bases outside the gene matches: 17. The germline gives CDR1 LGHNA, CDR2 YSLEER. This CDR3 comprises 21 residues. In DNA, the CDR3 is TGCGCCAGCAGCCAAGATTCCGTGTGGTCTGAGCGGGGGATCAGCACAGATACGCAGTATTTT. As protein: CASSQDSVWSERGISTDTQYF.

The chain carries TRBV4-1 and TRBJ2-1; 8 nucleotides line up with TRBD2. J gave up 10 bases and V 1 base, and 6 bases lay outside the gene matches. The CDR3 spans 14 residues. The germline V gene has CDR1 MGHRA and CDR2 YSYEKL. CDR3 sequence reads: CASSQGAGGPEQFF. Here the CDR3 DNA reads TGCGCCAGCAGCCAAGGGGCGGGGGGCCCGGAGCAGTTCTTC.

This clone was seen more than once but under ten times. This rearrangement joins TRBV4-1 to TRBJ2-3; D possibly corresponds to TRBD1 (6 bases). The germline V gene has CDR1 MGHRA and CDR2 YSYEKL. The CDR3 runs 15 residues. The V gene lost 4 bases and the J gene lost 1 base, with 12 bases spanning the gap. The CDR3 nucleotides read TGCGCCAGCAGCCCATCGGGACACGGCACAGATACGCAGTATTTT. It translates to CASSPSGHGTDTQYF.

The chain employs TRBV30 and TRBJ1-5, with TRBD1 matching 9 bases. V was pared by 2 bases and J by 3 bases, with 2 bases of the junction left unmatched. There are 14 residues in the CDR3. The germline CDR1 and CDR2 sequences are GTSNPN and SVGIG (reference sequence). CDR3 protein: CAWSTGGYNQPQHF. For the CDR3, the DNA is TGTGCCTGGAGTACAGGGGGCTACAATCAGCCCCAGCATTTT.

The gene calls are TRBV18 and TRBJ1-3, with 7 bases fitting TRBD1. The germline gives CDR1 KGHSH, CDR2 LQKENI. The CDR3 has 15 residues. V was clipped by 6 bases and J by 4 bases; unmatched bases: 9. In DNA form, the CDR3 reads TGTGCCAGCTCCCGGGACAGTTATGAAGGAAACACCATATATTTT. Encoded protein: CASSRDSYEGNTIYF.

The CDR3: CASSFTDTYDTQYF. CDR3 DNA sequence: TGTGCCAGCAGCTTCACCGACACGTACGATACGCAGTATTTT. The chain links TRBV7-2 to TRBJ2-3, with D unclear. CDR3 length: 14 residues. CDR1 is SGHTA, CDR2 FQGNSA, per germline. Trimming removed 3 bases from V and 6 bases from J, with 13 bases in between.

The rearrangement uses TRBV6-5 and TRBJ1-1, with 7 bases fitting TRBD1. The CDR3 loop spans 13 amino acids. CDR1 is MNHEY, CDR2 SVGAGI, per germline. V shed 8 bases, J shed 1 base, and the junction held 4 bases outside the gene matches. The CDR3 loop reads CASYRGGNTEAFF. In nucleotides, the CDR3 is TGTGCCAGCTACAGGGGTGGGAACACTGAAGCTTTCTTT.

CDR3: CASSPSGTSGKSYNEQFF. As DNA, the CDR3 is TGTGCCAGCAGTCCCTCCGGGACTAGCGGGAAAAGCTACAATGAGCAGTTCTTC. The V gene is TRBV27, the J gene TRBJ2-1; 13 bases line up with TRBD2. This CDR3 contains 18 residues. The junction had 10 bases not matched to a gene; V was cut back by 5 bases and J by 3 bases. Germline CDR1 is MNHEY and CDR2 is SMNVEV (reference sequence).

This clone has only a few counts. The rearrangement uses TRBV5-1 and TRBJ1-1, with D perhaps matching TRBD1 (5 bases). Trimming removed 6 bases at V and 5 bases at J, with 14 bases between. The CDR3 runs to 13 residues. Germline V lookup: CDR1 SGHRS, CDR2 YFSETQ. The chain's CDR3 is CASTVGGLTEAFF. The CDR3 DNA sequence: TGCGCCAGCACCGTGGGGGGTTTGACTGAAGCTTTCTTT.

This rearrangement joins TRBV7-8 to TRBJ1-1; no clear D. The V end lost 5 bases, the J end lost 0 bases, and 10 bases lay between the germline ends. Germline V gene sequence: CDR1 SGHVS, CDR2 FQNEAQ. The CDR3 sequence is 14 residues long. This CDR3 is CASSPRELNTEAFF. The CDR3 DNA reads as TGTGCCAGCAGCCCAAGAGAGTTGAACACTGAAGCTTTCTTT.

This rearrangement joins TRBV7-8 to TRBJ1-3; 10 nucleotides agree with TRBD1. The CDR3 spans 15 residues. Trimming took 3 bases from V and 8 from J; bases not matched to a gene: 7. Per germline, CDR1 SGHVS and CDR2 FQNEAQ. CDR3 nucleotides: TGTGCCAGCAGCTTGACTCGACAGGGGGCTCACACCATATATTTT. This gives the protein CASSLTRQGAHTIYF.

A few counts support this clone. The chain uses TRBV7-9 and TRBJ1-1, with D unclear. The CDR3 consists of 15 residues. CDR1 is SEHNR and CDR2 is FQNEAQ in the germline V gene (reference sequence). The V and J ends lost 5 bases and 5 bases respectively, with 18 bases between them. The DNA of the CDR3 is TGTGCCAGCAGCACAACCCTACGGGGAGATACTGAAGCTTTCTTT. Translated: CASSTTLRGDTEAFF.

The rearrangement joins TRBV13 to TRBJ1-1; D uncertain. This CDR3 has 13 residues. Trimming cost V 6 bases and J 9 bases, with 17 bases left between them. Germline V gene data show CDR1 as PRHDT and CDR2 as FYEKMQ (reference sequence). This CDR3 reads CASRKDSTAQAFF. In DNA form, the CDR3 reads TGTGCCAGCAGAAAAGATAGTACAGCCCAAGCTTTCTTT.

The chain combines TRBV2 with TRBJ1-1, with D perhaps TRBD1 (5 bases). Germline CDR1 SNHLY, CDR2 FYNNEI. V was trimmed by 7 bases and J by 2 bases, leaving 14 bases between them. This CDR3 spans 14 amino acids. The CDR3 DNA sequence: TGTGCCAGCATACTCCGGGGGTACAACACTGAAGCTTTCTTT. It specifies CASILRGYNTEAFF.

The chain joins TRBV20-1 to TRBJ2-7; D is possibly TRBD2 (5 bases). CDR1 and CDR2 (germline): DFQATT, SNEGSKA (reference sequence). Deletions cut 1 base from V and 6 bases from J, with 7 bases between. The CDR3 totals 11 residues. The CDR3 region has the DNA TGCAGTGCTAGAGCGGGATCCGAGCAGTACTTC. Translating gives CSARAGSEQYF.

J is TRBJ2-1 and V is TRBV6-5; 9 bases match TRBD2. V lost 7 bases, J lost 6 bases, and 10 bases stayed unmatched. This CDR3 region has 15 residues. From germline, CDR1 is MNHEY and CDR2 SVGAGI. CDR3 nucleotides: TGTGCCAGCATACCGGGCGGGGGGGCTACCAATGAGCAGTTCTTC. Protein sequence: CASIPGGGATNEQFF.

This chain connects TRBV15 to TRBJ1-2, with 7 nucleotides matching TRBD1. V lost 2 bases, J lost 8 bases, and 8 bases stayed unmatched. This CDR3 region has 14 residues. The germline gives CDR1 LNHNV, CDR2 YYDKDF (reference sequence). In DNA, the CDR3 is TGTGCCACCAGCAGACCCACGGGACAGCGCGGCTACACCTTC. This codes for CATSRPTGQRGYTF.

This chain connects TRBV10-1 to TRBJ2-1; 8 bases align to TRBD2. Germline CDR1 and CDR2: WNHNN and SYGVQD (reference sequence). CDR3 length: 16 residues. The V segment lost 6 bases and the J segment 3 bases; nucleotides outside the gene matches: 10. The CDR3 reads CASSQPSGGLYNEQFF. In DNA, the CDR3 is TGCGCCAGCAGCCAACCCAGCGGGGGCCTCTACAATGAGCAGTTCTTC.

This chain uses TRBV7-9 with TRBJ2-7; 7 nucleotides agree with TRBD2. Germline CDR1 is SEHNR and CDR2 is FQNEAQ (reference sequence). The junction had 9 bases not matched to a gene; V was cut back by 5 bases and J by 2 bases. The CDR3 spans 15 residues. Written as DNA, the CDR3 is TGTGCCAGCAGCGCCCCGGGAGGACTAGCCTACGAGCAGTACTTC. The encoded protein is CASSAPGGLAYEQYF.

In this sample, this clone turned up many times. This chain connects TRBV6-1 to TRBJ1-2; D possibly corresponds to TRBD1 (5 bases). The germline V gene encodes CDR1 MNHNS and CDR2 SASEGT. This CDR3 is built from 15 residues. The V gene lost 2 bases and the J gene lost 5 bases, with 15 bases spanning the gap. This CDR3 is CASSEILDNPYGYTF. DNA of the CDR3: TGTGCCAGCAGTGAAATCTTGGACAACCCTTATGGCTACACCTTC.

The chain has TRBV10-3 and TRBJ2-5; 7 positions agree with TRBD1. Trimming took 5 bases from V and 2 from J; bases not matched to a gene: 8. The CDR3 runs to 15 residues. CDR1 ENHRY and CDR2 SYGVKD come from the germline V gene. The CDR3 spells CAISSDRARQETQYF. The CDR3, as DNA: TGTGCCATCAGTTCTGACAGGGCCCGTCAAGAGACCCAGTACTTC.

The CDR3 loop is CAETGGYGYTF. The CDR3, as DNA: TGTGCCGAGACAGGGGGCTATGGCTACACCTTC. V and J are TRBV30 and TRBJ1-2; TRBD1 matches 9 bases. The CDR3 sequence is 11 residues long. Germline CDR1 is GTSNPN and CDR2 is SVGIG (reference sequence). After removal of 8 bases from V and 4 bases from J, the junction contained 2 bases not matched to a gene.

The J gene is TRBJ1-3, the V gene TRBV13; possibly TRBD1 for D (5 bases). Germline lookup yields CDR1 PRHDT and CDR2 FYEKMQ (reference sequence). The V end was cut by 5 bases, the J end by 0 bases, with 14 bases between. The CDR3 extends over 16 amino acids. Here the CDR3 reads CASSGRTRSSGNTIYF. The DNA for the CDR3 is TGTGCCAGCAGCGGGAGGACAAGGAGCTCTGGAAACACCATATATTTT.

This rearrangement joins TRBV30 to TRBJ1-1; TRBD1 matches at 8 bases. Germline V gene sequence: CDR1 GTSNPN, CDR2 SVGIG (reference sequence). J was trimmed by 0 bases and V by 8 bases; bases with no gene match: 5. The CDR3 covers 13 residues. CDR3 DNA: TGTGCCAGTACACAGGGGGTGAACACTGAAGCTTTCTTT. It specifies CASTQGVNTEAFF.

This chain links TRBV4-1 with TRBJ1-1, with 7 bases aligning to TRBD1. Germline-derived CDR1 and CDR2 are MGHRA and YSYEKL. CDR3 length equals 15 residues. Trimming removed 3 bases from V and 1 base from J; junction bases left unmatched: 5. As DNA, the CDR3 is TGCGCCAGCAGCCACGCACAGGGGACGAACACTGAAGCTTTCTTT. This codes for CASSHAQGTNTEAFF.

This rearrangement joins TRBV18 to TRBJ2-1, with D unresolved. Trimming cost V 5 bases and J 5 bases, with 7 bases left between them. This CDR3 is 12 amino acids long. Looked up from germline, CDR1 is KGHSH and CDR2 is LQKENI. CDR3 bases: TGTGCCAGCTCATCGTTTGACAATGAGCAGTTCTTC. Protein: CASSSFDNEQFF.

J is TRBJ1-6 and V is TRBV5-5, with 7 bases aligning to TRBD1. The V and J ends lost 5 bases and 10 bases, in that order; junction bases with no gene match: 9. The CDR3 sequence is 14 residues long. Per the germline V gene, CDR1 is SGHKS and CDR2 is YYEKEE (reference sequence). The CDR3 region is CASSKITGDSPLHF. CDR3 sequence (DNA): TGTGCCAGCAGTAAGATTACAGGGGACTCACCCCTCCACTTT.

The chain carries TRBV29-1 and TRBJ1-2; D uncertain. Germline CDR1 is SQVTM and CDR2 is ANQGSEA. V was shortened by 2 bases and J by 5 bases, with 6 bases between the two germline ends. The length of the CDR3 is 11 residues. The CDR3 loop is CSVEREYGYTF. CDR3 in DNA: TGCAGCGTTGAACGGGAATATGGCTACACCTTC.

The chain carries TRBV4-1 and TRBJ2-4; weak D call: TRBD2 (5 bases). This CDR3 is 14 amino acids long. V was shortened by 2 bases and J by 6 bases, with 11 bases between the two germline ends. Germline assignment: CDR1 MGHRA and CDR2 YSYEKL. CDR3 sequence reads: CASSQPERRNIQYF. In nucleotides, the CDR3 is TGCGCCAGCAGCCAACCAGAGCGGAGAAACATTCAGTACTTC.